Listed below are T cell receptor beta chains from one sample, sequenced in a study of T cell responses to AZD1222 COVID-19 vaccine. Generated by immunoSEQ multiplex PCR, the TCRdb table keeps only in-frame clones and is missing some. The data contain just over 90,000 clones, 75% to 90% of them singletons. The source material was peripheral blood, sampled 28 days after the second AZD1222 dose. All receptors derive from an adult who received the AZD1222 COVID-19 vaccine. CDR3s include the opening cysteine and the closing phenylalanine or tryptophan. A D gene is named only where the DNA matches it firmly. Rows may omit the clone size; those that give it use once, few, many or a size class.

CDR3,DNA,D,size,J,V
CASSLQGNTIYF,TGTGCCAGCAGCTTACAGGGGAACACCATATATTTT,.,.,TRBJ1-3,TRBV7-8
CASSYSAHPVYGYTF,TGTGCCAGCAGTTACTCAGCGCACCCGGTCTATGGCTACACCTTC,.,.,TRBJ1-2,TRBV6-6
CASSAPGTQPVYGYTF,TGTGCCAGCAGTGCCCCCGGGACCCAGCCAGTGTATGGCTACACCTTC,.,.,TRBJ1-2,TRBV25-1
CASSRKGNQPQHF,TGTGCCAGCAGTCGGAAGGGCAATCAGCCCCAGCATTTT,.,once,TRBJ1-5,TRBV6-2/TRBV6-3
CASSLLGQGGDAFF,TGTGCCAGCAGCCTTTTGGGACAGGGGGGAGACGCTTTCTTT,TRBD1,.,TRBJ1-1,TRBV7-2
CASGYHTEAFF,TGTGCTAGTGGTTACCACACTGAAGCTTTCTTT,.,.,TRBJ1-1,TRBV12-5
CASSELPGFTEAFF,TGTGCCAGCAGTGAGCTTCCAGGGTTCACTGAAGCTTTCTTT,.,.,TRBJ1-1,TRBV2
CASSLDTGRFGGYTF,TGTGCCAGCAGCTTGGATACAGGGCGGTTTGGTGGCTACACCTTC,.,.,TRBJ1-2,TRBV5-8
CASSLGQGGSNYGYTF,TGTGCCAGCAGCCTGGGACAGGGCGGGTCTAACTATGGCTACACCTTC,TRBD1,.,TRBJ1-2,TRBV5-4
CASSDPPGTGGDGYTF,TGTGCCAGCAGTGACCCCCCCGGGACAGGGGGCGATGGCTACACCTTC,TRBD1,once,TRBJ1-2,TRBV25-1
CASSVQNSNQPQHF,TGTGCCAGCAGTGTTCAGAATAGCAATCAGCCCCAGCATTTT,.,.,TRBJ1-5,TRBV2
CASSFAPGGDSPEAFF,TGCGCCAGCAGCTTTGCCCCCGGGGGCGATTCCCCTGAAGCTTTCTTT,.,once,TRBJ1-1,TRBV5-1
CASSESPTSAGNTIYF,TGTGCCAGCAGTGAATCCCCGACATCCGCTGGAAACACCATATATTTT,.,.,TRBJ1-3,TRBV2
CASSLGTVNTEAFF,TGTGCCAGCAGCTTAGGGACAGTGAACACTGAAGCTTTCTTT,.,.,TRBJ1-1,TRBV7-2
CASSLGALNTEAFF,TGTGCCAGCAGCTTAGGGGCCCTTAACACTGAAGCTTTCTTT,.,.,TRBJ1-1,TRBV7-9
CASSHQGNTDTQYF,TGTGCCAGCAGTCACCAGGGCAACACAGATACGCAGTATTTT,.,.,TRBJ2-3,TRBV6-5
CATSVLRGPRYGYTF,TGTGCCACCAGTGTCCTTAGAGGGCCGCGCTATGGCTACACCTTC,.,.,TRBJ1-2,TRBV24-1
CASSGSWVTFNYGYTF,TGCGCCAGCAGTGGTTCATGGGTAACCTTTAACTATGGCTACACCTTC,.,.,TRBJ1-2,TRBV10-2
CASSLNRHSNQPQHF,TGTGCCAGCAGCTTAAACAGGCACAGCAATCAGCCCCAGCATTTT,.,few,TRBJ1-5,TRBV7-2
CASSFGGSGETQYF,TGTGCCAGCAGCTTCGGGGGGAGTGGAGAGACCCAGTACTTC,TRBD2,.,TRBJ2-5,TRBV11-3
CASSLRIGVQFEAFF,TGTGCCAGCAGCTTACGGATTGGGGTACAGTTTGAAGCTTTCTTT,.,.,TRBJ1-1,TRBV7-8
CASSLEADPFYNEQFF,TGTGCCAGCAGCTTGGAAGCGGACCCCTTCTACAATGAGCAGTTCTTC,.,.,TRBJ2-1,TRBV5-4
CASSLTSSSSYNEQFF,TGTGCCAGCAGCTTAACTAGCTCCAGCTCCTACAATGAGCAGTTCTTC,.,.,TRBJ2-1,TRBV7-2
CASSLRTSGSTDTQYF,TGTGCCAGCAGCTTGAGGACTAGCGGGAGCACAGATACGCAGTATTTT,TRBD2,.,TRBJ2-3,TRBV5-6
CASRTGDMSDETQYF,TGTGCCAGTAGAACAGGTGACATGTCTGATGAGACCCAATACTTC,.,.,TRBJ2-5,TRBV19
CASSRGGINTGELFF,TGTGCCAGCAGCCGCGGGGGGATAAACACCGGGGAGCTGTTTTTT,TRBD2,few,TRBJ2-2,TRBV7-9